The entry below gives a single TCR beta chain sequence along with its context. These data are taken from a study of shared T cell receptors in the human thymus. After removal of 4 bases from V and 6 bases from J, the junction contained 10 bases not matched to a gene. In germline, CDR1 is MGHRA, CDR2 YSYEKL. There are 16 residues in the CDR3. The repertoire was sequenced with immunoSEQ multiplex PCR; TCRdb's copy has only in-frame clones and lacks some. The table has some 720,000 clones, roughly 90% seen once. In addition, the sample was reused for a study of human thymus T cells. That paper notes: Thymus pieces cut out during corrective heart surgery were the tissue that was used. Related research described thymic repertoires that were highly overlapping among unrelated individuals.

The sequencing input was thymocytes. The chain links TRBV4-1 to TRBJ2-7, with 12 bases lining up with TRBD2. The TCR was taken from a boy in the first two years of life with a congenital heart defect. For the CDR3, the DNA is TGCGCCAGCAGCCCGACTAGCGGGAGTCGTAAGGGCGAGCAGTACTTC. Translation: CASSPTSGSRKGEQYF.